Sequencing of this T cell receptor (beta chain) was carried out in a study of cytomegalovirus exposure and HLA in healthy donors. Study results and limitations: A classifier reportedly called cytomegalovirus status with high sensitivity and specificity. Some public TCRs appeared in many individuals, while most sequences were rare. The only immune exposure information that was available was CMV serostatus.

Germline assignment: CDR1 SGHAT and CDR2 FQNNGV. There are 13 residues in the CDR3. V shed 3 bases and J shed 0 bases, with 6 bases lying between them. Primers: 60 Vbeta forward and 13 Jbeta reverse. Libraries were prepared by immunoSEQ multiplex PCR; TCRdb keeps only in-frame clonotypes and omits some of them. In the table there are 150,000 to 200,000 clones, about 80% of which are singletons. This clone has just a few counts. As yet, its antigen is unknown. The TCR was taken from a woman younger than 45 in good health and CMV-seronegative. The sample comprised PBMCs. This sequence joins TRBV11-2 and TRBJ2-7, with TRBD2 as a possible D gene (5 bases). The CDR3 spells CASSLEVSYEQYF. Here the CDR3 DNA reads TGTGCCAGCAGCTTGGAGGTCTCCTACGAGCAGTACTTC. Full variable domain (remainder filled in from reference TRBV11-2 and TRBJ2-7): EAGVAQSPRYKIIEKRQSVAFWCNPISGHATLYWYQQILGQGPKLLIQFQNNGVVDDSQLPKDRFSAERLKGVDSTLKIQPAKLEDSAVYLCASSLEVSYEQYFGPGTRLTVT.